One and the same sample provided the 9 T cell receptor beta chains below, sequenced in a study of blood T cell repertoires in COVID-19. Clones were read by immunoSEQ multiplex PCR, and TCRdb kept only the in-frame ones, dropping some. The sample gives around 300,000 clones, 80% to 90% of which show up once; under 3.5% is in the top ten. Source material: peripheral blood. The receptor source for this set is a woman aged 30 to 39 with active or convalescent COVID-19.

This chain connects TRBV18 to TRBJ1-4; D gene uncertain. The CDR3 covers 14 residues. V lost 4 bases, J lost 8 bases, and 14 bases lay in between. Per the germline V gene, CDR1 is KGHSH and CDR2 is LQKENI. The CDR3 DNA follows: TGTGCCAGCTCACGAGGCCCCGGATGGGAAAAACTGTTTTTT. Translation: CASSRGPGWEKLFF.

The chain joins TRBV7-9 to TRBJ1-4; 12 bases are a match to TRBD1. CDR1 is SEHNR and CDR2 is FQNEAQ in the germline V gene (reference sequence). With 5 bases clipped from V and 8 bases from J, the junction kept 6 bases outside the gene matches. The CDR3 loop spans 15 amino acids. The CDR3 nucleotides are TGTGCCAGCAGCCCGCCGGGACAGGGGGCGGAAAAACTGTTTTTT. Translation gives CASSPPGQGAEKLFF.

This clone was observed a single time. The chain recombines TRBV29-1 with TRBJ2-2; TRBD1 might be the D (6 bases). Looked up from germline, CDR1 is SQVTM and CDR2 is ANQGSEA. The length of the CDR3 is 13 residues. V dropped 7 bases and J dropped 7 bases, with 16 bases sitting between them. The CDR3 nucleotides are TGCAGCGCCCTCCCAGGGGCAGACGGGGAGCTGTTTTTT. As protein: CSALPGADGELFF.

V gene TRBV30 combines with J gene TRBJ1-3, with 7 bases aligning to TRBD1. The V and J ends lost 5 bases and 0 bases, in that order; junction bases with no gene match: 1. Looked up from germline, CDR1 is GTSNPN and CDR2 is SVGIG (reference sequence). The CDR3 is 13 amino acids. In nucleotides, the CDR3 is TGTGCCTGGGACAGGGACTCTGGAAACACCATATATTTT. Translating gives CAWDRDSGNTIYF.

The chain recombines TRBV28 with TRBJ1-5; possible D gene TRBD1, 6 bases. Trimming took off 1 base at V and 0 bases at J, with 22 bases between the two ends. This CDR3 comprises 20 residues. Germline assignment: CDR1 MDHEN and CDR2 SYDVKM. CDR3 sequence (DNA): TGTGCCAGCAGTTTATTCAGAGGGGCAGGGGCCTTCAATAGCAATCAGCCCCAGCATTTT. As protein: CASSLFRGAGAFNSNQPQHF.

The genes are TRBV25-1 and TRBJ2-5, with 8 bases lining up with TRBD1. CDR1 is MGHDK, CDR2 SYGVNS, per germline. The CDR3 totals 16 residues. Trimming took 3 bases from V and 2 from J; bases not matched to a gene: 8. The CDR3 DNA reads as TGTGCCAGCAGTGACCAACGACAGGGGTCTCAAGAGACCCAGTACTTC. It specifies CASSDQRQGSQETQYF.

This clone has only a few counts. This rearrangement joins TRBV27 to TRBJ1-6; TRBD1 matches at 12 bases. V was pared by 5 bases and J by 7 bases, with 9 bases of the junction left unmatched. CDR1 is MNHEY and CDR2 is SMNVEV in the germline V gene (reference sequence). This CDR3 has 17 amino acids. The CDR3 is CASSAPGQGAKNSPLHF. The CDR3 DNA follows: TGTGCCAGCAGTGCTCCGGGACAGGGGGCAAAAAATTCACCCCTCCACTTT.

The chain couples TRBV7-2 to TRBJ1-2; D gene ambiguous. V lost 3 bases and J 5 bases, leaving 10 bases between the germline ends. There are 13 residues in the CDR3. Looked up from germline, CDR1 is SGHTA and CDR2 is FQGNSA. CDR3 region: CASSFTGRYGYTF. CDR3 coding DNA: TGTGCCAGCAGCTTTACCGGGAGATATGGCTACACCTTC. Full variable domain (missing parts from reference TRBV7-2 and TRBJ1-2): GAGVSQSPSNKVTEKGKDVELRCDPISGHTALYWYRQSLGQGLEFLIYFQGNSAPDKSGLPSDRFSAERTGGSVSTLTIQRTQQEDSAVYLCASSFTGRYGYTFGSGTRLTVV.

V is TRBV5-6 and J is TRBJ1-6; 7 positions match TRBD1. After removal of 2 bases from V and 4 bases from J, the junction contained 6 bases not matched to a gene. There are 16 residues in the CDR3. The germline V gene has CDR1 SGHDT and CDR2 YYEEEE. CDR3 in amino acids: CASSFYRGNYNSPLHF. The CDR3 bases are TGTGCCAGCAGCTTTTACAGGGGTAATTATAATTCACCCCTCCACTTT.